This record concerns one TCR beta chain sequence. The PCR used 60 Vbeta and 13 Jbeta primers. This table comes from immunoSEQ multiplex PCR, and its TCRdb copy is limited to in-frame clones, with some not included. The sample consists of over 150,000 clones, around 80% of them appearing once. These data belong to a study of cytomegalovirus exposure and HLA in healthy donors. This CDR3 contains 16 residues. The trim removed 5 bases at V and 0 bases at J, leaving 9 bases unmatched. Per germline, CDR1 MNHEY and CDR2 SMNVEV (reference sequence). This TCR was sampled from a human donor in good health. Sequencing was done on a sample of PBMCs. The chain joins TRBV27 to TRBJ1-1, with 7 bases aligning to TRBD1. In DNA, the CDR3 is TGTGCCAGCAGTCCACGGGGACAGCGAATGAACACTGAAGCTTTCTTT. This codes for CASSPRGQRMNTEAFF.